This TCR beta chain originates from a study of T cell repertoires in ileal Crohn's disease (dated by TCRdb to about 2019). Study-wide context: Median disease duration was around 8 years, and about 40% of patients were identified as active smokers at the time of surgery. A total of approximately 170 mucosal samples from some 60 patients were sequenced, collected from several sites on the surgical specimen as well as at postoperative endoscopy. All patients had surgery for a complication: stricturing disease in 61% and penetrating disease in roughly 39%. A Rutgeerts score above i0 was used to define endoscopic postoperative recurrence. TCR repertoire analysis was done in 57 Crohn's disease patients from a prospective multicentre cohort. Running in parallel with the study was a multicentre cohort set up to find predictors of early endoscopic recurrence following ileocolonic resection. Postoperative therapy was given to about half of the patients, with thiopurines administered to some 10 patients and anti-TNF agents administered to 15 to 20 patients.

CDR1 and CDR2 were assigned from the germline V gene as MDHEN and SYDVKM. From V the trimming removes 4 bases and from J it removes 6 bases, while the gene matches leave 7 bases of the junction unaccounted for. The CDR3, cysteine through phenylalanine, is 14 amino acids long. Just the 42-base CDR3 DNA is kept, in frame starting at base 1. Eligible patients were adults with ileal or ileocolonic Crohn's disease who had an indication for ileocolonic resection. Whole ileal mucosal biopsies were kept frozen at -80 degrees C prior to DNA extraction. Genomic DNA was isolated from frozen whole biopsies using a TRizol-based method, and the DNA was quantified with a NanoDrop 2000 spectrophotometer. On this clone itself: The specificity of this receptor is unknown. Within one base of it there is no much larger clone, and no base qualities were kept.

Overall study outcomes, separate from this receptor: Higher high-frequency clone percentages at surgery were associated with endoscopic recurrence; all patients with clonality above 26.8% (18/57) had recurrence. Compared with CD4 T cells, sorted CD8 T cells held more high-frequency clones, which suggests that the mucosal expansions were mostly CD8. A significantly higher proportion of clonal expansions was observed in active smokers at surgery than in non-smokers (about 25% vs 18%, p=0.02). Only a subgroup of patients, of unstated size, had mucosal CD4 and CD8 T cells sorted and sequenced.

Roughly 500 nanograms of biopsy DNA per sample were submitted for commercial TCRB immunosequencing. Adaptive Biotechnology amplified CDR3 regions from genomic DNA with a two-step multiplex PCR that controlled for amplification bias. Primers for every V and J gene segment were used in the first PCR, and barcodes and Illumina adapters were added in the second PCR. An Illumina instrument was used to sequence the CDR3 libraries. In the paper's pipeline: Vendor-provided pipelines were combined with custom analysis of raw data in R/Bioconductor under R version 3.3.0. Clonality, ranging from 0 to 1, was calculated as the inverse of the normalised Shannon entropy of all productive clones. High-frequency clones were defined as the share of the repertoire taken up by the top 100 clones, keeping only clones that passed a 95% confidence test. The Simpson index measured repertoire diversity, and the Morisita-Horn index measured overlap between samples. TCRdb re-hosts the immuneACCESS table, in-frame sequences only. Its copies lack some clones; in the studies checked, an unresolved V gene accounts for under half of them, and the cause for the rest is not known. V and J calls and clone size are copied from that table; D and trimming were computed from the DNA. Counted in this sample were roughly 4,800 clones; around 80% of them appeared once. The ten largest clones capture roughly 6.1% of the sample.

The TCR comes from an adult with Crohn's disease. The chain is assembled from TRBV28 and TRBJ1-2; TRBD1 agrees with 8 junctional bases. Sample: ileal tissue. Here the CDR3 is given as CASSSLQGGDGYTF. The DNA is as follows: TGTGCCAGCAGTTCGTTACAGGGGGGGGATGGCTACACCTTC.